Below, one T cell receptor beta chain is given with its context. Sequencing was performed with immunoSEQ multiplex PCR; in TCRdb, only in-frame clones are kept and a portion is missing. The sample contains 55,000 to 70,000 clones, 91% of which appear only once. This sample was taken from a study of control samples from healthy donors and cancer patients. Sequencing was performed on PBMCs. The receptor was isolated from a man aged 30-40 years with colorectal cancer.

CDR3 sequence: CASSLLASSYEQYF. The CDR3, as DNA: TGTGCCAGCAGCTTACTAGCTTCCTCCTACGAGCAGTACTTC. This chain connects TRBV7-9 to TRBJ2-7; possible D gene TRBD2, 5 bases. The CDR3 extends over 14 amino acids. Germline V CDR1 and CDR2: SEHNR, FQNEAQ (reference sequence). V was pared by 2 bases and J by 0 bases, with 8 bases between.